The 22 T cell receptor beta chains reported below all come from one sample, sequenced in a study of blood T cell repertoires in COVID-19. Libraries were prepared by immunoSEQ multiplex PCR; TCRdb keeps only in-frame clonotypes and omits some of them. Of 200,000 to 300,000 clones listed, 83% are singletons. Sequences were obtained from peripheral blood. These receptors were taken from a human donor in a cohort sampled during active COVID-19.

The CDR3 nucleotides read TGTGCCATCAGTGAGTCGGACTCTACGGGTGAAGCTTTCTTT. Amino acid sequence: CAISESDSTGEAFF. The chain carries TRBV10-3 and TRBJ1-1; the D is unclear. CDR3 size: 14 residues. Trimming took 0 bases from V and 7 from J, leaving 12 bases between them. Germline lookup yields CDR1 ENHRY and CDR2 SYGVKD.

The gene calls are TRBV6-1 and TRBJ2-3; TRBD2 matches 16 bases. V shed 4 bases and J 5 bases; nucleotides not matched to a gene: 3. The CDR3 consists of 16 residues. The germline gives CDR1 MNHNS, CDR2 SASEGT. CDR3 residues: CASSGGTSGREDTQYF. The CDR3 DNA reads TGTGCCAGCAGTGGGGGGACTAGCGGGAGGGAAGATACGCAGTATTTT.

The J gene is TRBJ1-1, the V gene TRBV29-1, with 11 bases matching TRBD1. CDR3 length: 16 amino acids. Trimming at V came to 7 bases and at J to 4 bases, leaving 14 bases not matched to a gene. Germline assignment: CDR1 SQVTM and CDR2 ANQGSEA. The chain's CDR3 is CSAKTGTGGGSTEAFF. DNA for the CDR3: TGCAGCGCCAAAACCGGGACAGGGGGAGGTAGCACTGAAGCTTTCTTT. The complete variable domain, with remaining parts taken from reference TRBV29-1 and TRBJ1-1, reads SAVISQKPSRDICQRGTSLTIQCQVDSQVTMMFWYRQQPGQSLTLIATANQGSEATYESGFVIDKFPISRPNLTFSTLTVSNMSPEDSSIYLCSAKTGTGGGSTEAFFGQGTRLTVV.

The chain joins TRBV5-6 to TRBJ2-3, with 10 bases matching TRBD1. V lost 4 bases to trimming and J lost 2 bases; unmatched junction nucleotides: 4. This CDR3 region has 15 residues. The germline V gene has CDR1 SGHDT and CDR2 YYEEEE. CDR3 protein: CASSADRGITDTQYF. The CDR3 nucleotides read TGTGCCAGCAGCGCGGACAGGGGGATCACAGATACGCAGTATTTT. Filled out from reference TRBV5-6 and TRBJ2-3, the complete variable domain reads DAGVTQSPTHLIKTRGQQVTLRCSPKSGHDTVSWYQQALGQGPQFIFQYYEEEERQRGNFPDRFSGHQFPNYSSELNVNALLLGDSALYLCASSADRGITDTQYFGPGTRLTVL.

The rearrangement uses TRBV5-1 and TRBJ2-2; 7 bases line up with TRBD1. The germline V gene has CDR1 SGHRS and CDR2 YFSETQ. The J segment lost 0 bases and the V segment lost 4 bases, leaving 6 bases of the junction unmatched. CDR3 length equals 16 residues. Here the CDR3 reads CASSPGQLANTGELFF. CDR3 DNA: TGCGCCAGCAGCCCGGGACAGCTTGCGAACACCGGGGAGCTGTTTTTT.

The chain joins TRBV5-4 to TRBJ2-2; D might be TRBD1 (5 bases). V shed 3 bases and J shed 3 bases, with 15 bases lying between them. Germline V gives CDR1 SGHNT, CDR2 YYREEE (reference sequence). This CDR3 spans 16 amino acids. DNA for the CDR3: TGTGCCAGCAGCTCCCCCACGGCCAGGGACACCGGGGAGCTGTTTTTT. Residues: CASSSPTARDTGELFF. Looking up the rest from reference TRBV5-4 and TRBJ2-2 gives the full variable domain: ETGVTQSPTHLIKTRGQQVTLRCSSQSGHNTVSWYQQALGQGPQFIFQYYREEENGRGNFPPRFSGLQFPNYSSELNVNALELDDSALYLCASSSPTARDTGELFFGEGSRLTVL.

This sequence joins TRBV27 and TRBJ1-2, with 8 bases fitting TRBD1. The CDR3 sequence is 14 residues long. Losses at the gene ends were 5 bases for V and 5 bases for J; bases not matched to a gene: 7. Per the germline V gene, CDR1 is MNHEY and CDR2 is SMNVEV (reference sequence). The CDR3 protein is CASSTTTGGYGYTF. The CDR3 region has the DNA TGTGCCAGCAGTACGACCACAGGGGGATATGGCTACACCTTC.

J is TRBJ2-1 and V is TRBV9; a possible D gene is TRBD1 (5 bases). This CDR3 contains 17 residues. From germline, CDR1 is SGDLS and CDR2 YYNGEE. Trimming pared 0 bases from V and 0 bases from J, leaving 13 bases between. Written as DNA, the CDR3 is TGTGCCAGCAGCGTAGAATCAGGGTCATCCTCCTACAATGAGCAGTTCTTC. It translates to CASSVESGSSSYNEQFF. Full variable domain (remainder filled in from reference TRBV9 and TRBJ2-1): DSGVTQTPKHLITATGQRVTLRCSPRSGDLSVYWYQQSLDQGLQFLIQYYNGEERAKGNILERFSAQQFPDLHSELNLSSLELGDSALYFCASSVESGSSSYNEQFFGPGTRLTVL.

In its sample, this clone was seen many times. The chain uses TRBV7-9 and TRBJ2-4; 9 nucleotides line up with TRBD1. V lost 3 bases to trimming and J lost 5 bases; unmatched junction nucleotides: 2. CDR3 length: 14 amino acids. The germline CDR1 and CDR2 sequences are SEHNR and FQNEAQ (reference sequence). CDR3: CASSFTGGENIQYF. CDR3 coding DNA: TGTGCCAGCAGCTTCACAGGGGGCGAAAACATTCAGTACTTC.

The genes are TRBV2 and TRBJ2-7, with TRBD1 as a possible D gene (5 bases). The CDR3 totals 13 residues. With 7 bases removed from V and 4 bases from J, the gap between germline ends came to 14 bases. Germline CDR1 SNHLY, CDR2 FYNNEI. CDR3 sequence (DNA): TGTGCCAGCACTCAGACAGAGTTATACGAGCAGTACTTC. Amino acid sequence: CASTQTELYEQYF.

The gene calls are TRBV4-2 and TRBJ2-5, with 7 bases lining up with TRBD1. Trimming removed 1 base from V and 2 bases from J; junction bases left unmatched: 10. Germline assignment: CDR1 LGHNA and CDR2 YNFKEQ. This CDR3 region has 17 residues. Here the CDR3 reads CASSQVDRVGYQETQYF. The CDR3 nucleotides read TGTGCCAGCAGCCAAGTCGACAGGGTGGGGTATCAAGAGACCCAGTACTTC.

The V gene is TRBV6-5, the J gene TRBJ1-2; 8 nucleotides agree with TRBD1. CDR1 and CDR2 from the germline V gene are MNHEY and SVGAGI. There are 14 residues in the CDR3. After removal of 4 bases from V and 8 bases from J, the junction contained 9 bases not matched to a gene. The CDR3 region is CASSSIDRGGGYTF. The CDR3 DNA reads TGTGCCAGCAGTTCGATAGACAGGGGCGGAGGCTACACCTTC.

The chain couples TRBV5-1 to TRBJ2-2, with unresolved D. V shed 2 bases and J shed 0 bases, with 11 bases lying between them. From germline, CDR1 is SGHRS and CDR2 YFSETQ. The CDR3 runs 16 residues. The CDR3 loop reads CASSFSSRTNTGELFF. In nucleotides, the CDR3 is TGCGCCAGCAGCTTTAGTTCCAGGACGAACACCGGGGAGCTGTTTTTT.

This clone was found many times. The CDR3 region is CASTLGTSYEQYF. In DNA form, the CDR3 reads TGTGCCAGCACCCTAGGGACTTCGTACGAGCAGTACTTC. The chain joins TRBV11-2 to TRBJ2-7, with D possibly being TRBD2 (6 bases). CDR1 is SGHAT and CDR2 is FQNNGV in the germline V gene. The CDR3 loop spans 13 amino acids. Trimming stripped 7 bases from V and 4 bases from J, with 14 bases between. The full variable domain, in which reference TRBV11-2 and TRBJ2-7 provide the parts outside the CDR3, is EAGVAQSPRYKIIEKRQSVAFWCNPISGHATLYWYQQILGQGPKLLIQFQNNGVVDDSQLPKDRFSAERLKGVDSTLKIQPAKLEDSAVYLCASTLGTSYEQYFGPGTRLTVT.

CDR3 sequence reads: CASRQQQGSLYEQYF. For the CDR3, the DNA is TGCGCCAGCAGGCAACAACAGGGCTCATTATACGAGCAGTACTTC. The chain joins TRBV5-1 to TRBJ2-7; maybe TRBD1 (6 bases). The CDR3 is 15 amino acids. Trimming stripped 5 bases from V and 4 bases from J, with 19 bases between. Germline loops: CDR1 SGHRS, CDR2 YFSETQ. Looking up the rest from reference TRBV5-1 and TRBJ2-7 gives the full variable domain: KAGVTQTPRYLIKTRGQQVTLSCSPISGHRSVSWYQQTPGQGLQFLFEYFSETQRNKGNFPGRFSGRQFSNSRSEMNVSTLELGDSALYLCASRQQQGSLYEQYFGPGTRLTVT.

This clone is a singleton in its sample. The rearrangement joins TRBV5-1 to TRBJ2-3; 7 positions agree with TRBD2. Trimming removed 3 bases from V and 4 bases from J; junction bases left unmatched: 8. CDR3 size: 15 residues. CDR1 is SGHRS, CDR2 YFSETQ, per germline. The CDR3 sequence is CASSWRGGSADTQYF. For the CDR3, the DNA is TGCGCCAGCAGCTGGCGGGGCGGGAGTGCAGATACGCAGTATTTT.

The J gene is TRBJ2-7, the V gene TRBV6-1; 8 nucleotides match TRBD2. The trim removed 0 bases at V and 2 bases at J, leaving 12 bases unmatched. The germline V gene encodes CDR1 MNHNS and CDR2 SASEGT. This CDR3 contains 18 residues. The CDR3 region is CASSEALPEAGVTYEQYF. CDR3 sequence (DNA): TGTGCCAGCAGTGAAGCGCTTCCGGAAGCGGGAGTGACCTACGAGCAGTACTTC.

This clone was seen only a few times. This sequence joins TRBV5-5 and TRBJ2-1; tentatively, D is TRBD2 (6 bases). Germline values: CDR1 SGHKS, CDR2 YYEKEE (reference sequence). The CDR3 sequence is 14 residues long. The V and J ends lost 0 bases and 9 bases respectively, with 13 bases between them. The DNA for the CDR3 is TGTGCCAGCAGCTTGGTGCATGGCGGGACTGAGCAGTTCTTC. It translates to CASSLVHGGTEQFF.

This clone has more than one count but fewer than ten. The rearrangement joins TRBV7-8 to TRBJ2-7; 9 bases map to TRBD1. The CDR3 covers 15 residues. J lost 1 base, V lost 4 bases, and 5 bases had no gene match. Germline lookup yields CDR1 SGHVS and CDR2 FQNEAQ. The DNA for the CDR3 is TGTGCCAGCAGCTCCCCGGGACAGGGATCCTACGAGCAGTACTTC. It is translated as CASSSPGQGSYEQYF.

CDR3 protein: CASSHKPGTGGSKEQFF. CDR3 bases: TGCGCCAGCAGCCACAAACCCGGGACAGGGGGATCTAAGGAGCAGTTCTTC. V gene TRBV4-1 combines with J gene TRBJ2-1; 11 bases map to TRBD1. Trimming at V came to 3 bases and at J to 10 bases, leaving 14 bases not matched to a gene. Looked up from germline, CDR1 is MGHRA and CDR2 is YSYEKL. The CDR3 is 17 residues long.

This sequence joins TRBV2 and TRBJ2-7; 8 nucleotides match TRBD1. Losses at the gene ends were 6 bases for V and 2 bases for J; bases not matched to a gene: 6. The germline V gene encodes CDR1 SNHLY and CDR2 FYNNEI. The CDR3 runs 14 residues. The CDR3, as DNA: TGTGCCAGCAGGACCGGGACAGGCGCCTACGAGCAGTACTTC. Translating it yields CASRTGTGAYEQYF.

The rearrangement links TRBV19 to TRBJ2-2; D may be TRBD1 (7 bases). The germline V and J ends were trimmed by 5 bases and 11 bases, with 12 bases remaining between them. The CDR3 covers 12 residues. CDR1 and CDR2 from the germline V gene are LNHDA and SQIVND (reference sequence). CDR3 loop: CASSPQGGELFF. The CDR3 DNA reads TGTGCCAGTAGTCCCCAGGGGGGTGAGCTGTTTTTT.